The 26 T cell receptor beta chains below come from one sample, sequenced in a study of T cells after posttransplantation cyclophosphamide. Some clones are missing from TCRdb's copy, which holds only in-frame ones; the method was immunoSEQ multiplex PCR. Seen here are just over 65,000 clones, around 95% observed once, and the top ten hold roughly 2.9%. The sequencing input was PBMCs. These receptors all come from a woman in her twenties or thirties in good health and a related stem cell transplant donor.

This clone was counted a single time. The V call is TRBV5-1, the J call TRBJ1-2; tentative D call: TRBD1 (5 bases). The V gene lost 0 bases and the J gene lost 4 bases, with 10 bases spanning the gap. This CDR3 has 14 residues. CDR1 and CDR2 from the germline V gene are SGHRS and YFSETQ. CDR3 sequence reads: CASSLESGGYGYTF. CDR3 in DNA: TGCGCCAGCAGCTTGGAATCCGGGGGCTATGGCTACACCTTC.

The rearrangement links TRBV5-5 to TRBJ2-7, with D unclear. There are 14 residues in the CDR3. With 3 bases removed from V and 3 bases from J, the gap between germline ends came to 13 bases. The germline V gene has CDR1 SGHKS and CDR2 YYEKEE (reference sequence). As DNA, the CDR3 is TGTGCCAGCAGCTGGTCGGTCCTAAACTACGAGCAGTACTTC. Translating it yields CASSWSVLNYEQYF. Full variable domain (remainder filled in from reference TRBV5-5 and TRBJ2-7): DAGVTQSPTHLIKTRGQQVTLRCSPISGHKSVSWYQQVLGQGPQFIFQYYEKEERGRGNFPDRFSARQFPNYSSELNVNALLLGDSALYLCASSWSVLNYEQYFGPGTRLTVT.

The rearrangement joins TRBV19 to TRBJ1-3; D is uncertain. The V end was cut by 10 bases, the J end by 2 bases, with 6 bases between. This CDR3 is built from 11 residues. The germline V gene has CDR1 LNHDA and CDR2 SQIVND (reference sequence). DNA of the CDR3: TGTGCCACCATAGCTGGAAACACCATATATTTT. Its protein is CATIAGNTIYF.

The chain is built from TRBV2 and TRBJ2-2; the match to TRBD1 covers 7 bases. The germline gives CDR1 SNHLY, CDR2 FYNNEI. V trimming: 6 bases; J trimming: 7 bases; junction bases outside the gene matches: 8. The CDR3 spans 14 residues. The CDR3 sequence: CASSLGGGLGELFF. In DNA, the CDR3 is TGTGCCAGCAGCCTAGGGGGCGGGCTCGGGGAGCTGTTTTTT.

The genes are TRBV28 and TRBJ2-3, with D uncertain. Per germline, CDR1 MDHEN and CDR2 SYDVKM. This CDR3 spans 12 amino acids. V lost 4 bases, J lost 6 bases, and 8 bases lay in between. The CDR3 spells CASSSLADTQYF. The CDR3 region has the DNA TGTGCCAGCAGTTCTCTCGCGGATACGCAGTATTTT.

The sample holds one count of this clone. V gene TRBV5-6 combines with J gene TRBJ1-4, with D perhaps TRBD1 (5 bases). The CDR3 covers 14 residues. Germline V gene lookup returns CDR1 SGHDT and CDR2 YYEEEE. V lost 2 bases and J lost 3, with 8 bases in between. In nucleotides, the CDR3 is TGTGCCAGCAGCTTACGGGGCTCTAATGAAAAACTGTTTTTT. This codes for CASSLRGSNEKLFF.

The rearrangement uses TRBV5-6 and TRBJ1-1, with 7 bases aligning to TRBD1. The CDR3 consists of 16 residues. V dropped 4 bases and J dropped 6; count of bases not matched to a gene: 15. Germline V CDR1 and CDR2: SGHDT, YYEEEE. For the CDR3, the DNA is TGTGCCAGCAGCGTCGGGGCAGGGGGAGAGTACGCTGAAGCTTTCTTT. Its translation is CASSVGAGGEYAEAFF.

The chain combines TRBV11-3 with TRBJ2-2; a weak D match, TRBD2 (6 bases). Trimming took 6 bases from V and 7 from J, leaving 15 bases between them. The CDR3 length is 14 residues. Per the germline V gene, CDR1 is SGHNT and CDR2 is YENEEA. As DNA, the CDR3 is TGTGCCAGCAGGTCGGGAGTCGGGGACGGGGAGCTGTTTTTT. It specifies CASRSGVGDGELFF.

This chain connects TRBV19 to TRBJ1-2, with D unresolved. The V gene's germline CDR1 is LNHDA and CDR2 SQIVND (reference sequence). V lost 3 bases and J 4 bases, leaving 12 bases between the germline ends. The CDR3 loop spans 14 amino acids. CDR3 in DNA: TGTGCCAGTAGTATTGGGCAGTTCCTCTATGGCTACACCTTC. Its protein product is CASSIGQFLYGYTF.

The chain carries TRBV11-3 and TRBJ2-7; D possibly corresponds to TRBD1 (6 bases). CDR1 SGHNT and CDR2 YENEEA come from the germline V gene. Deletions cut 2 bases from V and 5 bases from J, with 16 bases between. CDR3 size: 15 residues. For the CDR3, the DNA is TGTGCCAGCAGCTTATATGGCCAGGGGTTCCACGAGCAGTACTTC. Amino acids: CASSLYGQGFHEQYF.

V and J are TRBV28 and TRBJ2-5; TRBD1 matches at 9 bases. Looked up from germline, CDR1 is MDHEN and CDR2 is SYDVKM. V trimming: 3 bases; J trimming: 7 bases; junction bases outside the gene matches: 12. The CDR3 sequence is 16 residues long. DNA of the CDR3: TGTGCCAGCAGTTTGTCAGGGACAGGGAAGACGGGGACCCAGTACTTC. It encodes CASSLSGTGKTGTQYF.

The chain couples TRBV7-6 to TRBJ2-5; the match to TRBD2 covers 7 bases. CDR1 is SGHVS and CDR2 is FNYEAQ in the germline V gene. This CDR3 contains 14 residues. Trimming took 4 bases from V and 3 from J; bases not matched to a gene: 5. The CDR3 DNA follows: TGTGCCAGCAGCTCCTGGGCGGGGGAAGAGACCCAGTACTTC. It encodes CASSSWAGEETQYF. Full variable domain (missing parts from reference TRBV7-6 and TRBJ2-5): GAGVSQSPRYKVTKRGQDVALRCDPISGHVSLYWYRQALGQGPEFLTYFNYEAQQDKSGLPNDRFSAERPEGSISTLTIQRTEQRDSAMYRCASSSWAGEETQYFGPGTRLLVL.

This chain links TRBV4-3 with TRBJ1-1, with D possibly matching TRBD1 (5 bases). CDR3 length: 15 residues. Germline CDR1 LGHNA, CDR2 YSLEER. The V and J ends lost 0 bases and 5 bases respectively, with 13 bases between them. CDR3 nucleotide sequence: TGCGCCAGCAGCCAAGATGAGGGGTTCGGGACTGAAGCTTTCTTT. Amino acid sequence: CASSQDEGFGTEAFF.

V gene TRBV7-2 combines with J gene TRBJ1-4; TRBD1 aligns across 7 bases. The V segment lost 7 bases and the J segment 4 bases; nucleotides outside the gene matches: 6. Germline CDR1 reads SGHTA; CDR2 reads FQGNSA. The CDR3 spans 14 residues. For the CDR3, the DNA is TGTGCCAGCACCTCAGGGGGTTATAATGAAAAACTGTTTTTT. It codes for CASTSGGYNEKLFF.

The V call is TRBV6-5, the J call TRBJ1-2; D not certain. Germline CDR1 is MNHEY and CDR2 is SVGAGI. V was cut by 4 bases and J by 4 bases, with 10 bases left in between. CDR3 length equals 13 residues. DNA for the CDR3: TGTGCCAGCAGTTCCCTCGTCGGCTATGGCTACACCTTC. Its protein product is CASSSLVGYGYTF.

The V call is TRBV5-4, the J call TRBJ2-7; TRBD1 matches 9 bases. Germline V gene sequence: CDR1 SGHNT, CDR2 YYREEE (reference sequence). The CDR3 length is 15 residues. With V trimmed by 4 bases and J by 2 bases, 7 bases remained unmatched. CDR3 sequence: CASSQPGQGAYEQYF. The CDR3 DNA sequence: TGTGCCAGCAGCCAACCGGGACAGGGTGCCTACGAGCAGTACTTC.

The CDR3 DNA is TGTGCCAGCAGCGCTAGCCGTGGGCGGGGGGGAAATGAGCAGTTCTTC. Amino acids: CASSASRGRGGNEQFF. V is TRBV7-9 and J is TRBJ2-1; 9 nucleotides match TRBD2. The CDR3 totals 16 residues. Germline CDR1 reads SEHNR; CDR2 reads FQNEAQ (reference sequence). V lost 5 bases, J lost 7 bases, and 12 bases stayed unmatched.

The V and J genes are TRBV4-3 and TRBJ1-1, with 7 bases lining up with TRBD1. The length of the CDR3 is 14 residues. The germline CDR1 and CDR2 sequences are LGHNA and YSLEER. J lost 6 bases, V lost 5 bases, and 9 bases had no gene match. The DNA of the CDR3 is TGCGCCAGCAGCAACCAGGGCAGGGGGGCTGAAGCTTTCTTT. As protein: CASSNQGRGAEAFF.

CDR3 loop: CASSMTGAVTEAFF. Here the CDR3 DNA reads TGTGCCAGTAGTATGACAGGGGCGGTTACTGAAGCTTTCTTT. The V call is TRBV19, the J call TRBJ1-1, with TRBD1 identical over 8 bases. The V and J ends lost 3 bases and 5 bases, in that order; junction bases with no gene match: 5. This CDR3 has 14 residues. Germline assignment: CDR1 LNHDA and CDR2 SQIVND (reference sequence). The full variable domain, its missing parts supplied by reference TRBV19 and TRBJ1-1, is DGGITQSPKYLFRKEGQNVTLSCEQNLNHDAMYWYRQDPGQGLRLIYYSQIVNDFQKGDIAEGYSVSREKKESFPLTVTSAQKNPTAFYLCASSMTGAVTEAFFGQGTRLTVV.

Here the CDR3 reads CASSLSRDTQYF. CDR3 coding DNA: TGTGCCAGCAGCTTGTCAAGAGATACGCAGTATTTT. The chain combines TRBV7-2 with TRBJ2-3, with unresolved D. The V end lost 3 bases, the J end lost 5 bases, and 6 bases lay between the germline ends. The CDR3 runs to 12 residues. Germline CDR1 SGHTA, CDR2 FQGNSA. The complete variable domain, with remaining parts taken from reference TRBV7-2 and TRBJ2-3, reads GAGVSQSPSNKVTEKGKDVELRCDPISGHTALYWYRQSLGQGLEFLIYFQGNSAPDKSGLPSDRFSAERTGGSVSTLTIQRTQQEDSAVYLCASSLSRDTQYFGPGTRLTVL.

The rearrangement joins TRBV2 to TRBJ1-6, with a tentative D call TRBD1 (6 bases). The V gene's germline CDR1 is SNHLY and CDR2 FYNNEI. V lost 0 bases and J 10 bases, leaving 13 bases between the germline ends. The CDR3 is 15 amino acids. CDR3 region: CASSEASSGGSPLHF. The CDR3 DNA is TGTGCCAGCAGTGAAGCATCGTCCGGGGGCTCACCCCTCCACTTT.

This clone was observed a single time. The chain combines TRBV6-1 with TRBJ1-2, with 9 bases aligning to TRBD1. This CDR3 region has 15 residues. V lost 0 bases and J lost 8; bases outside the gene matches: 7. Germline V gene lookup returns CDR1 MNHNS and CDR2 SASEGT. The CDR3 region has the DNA TGTGCCAGCAGTGAAGCGCTTTGGACAGGGGTCGGCTACACCTTC. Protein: CASSEALWTGVGYTF.

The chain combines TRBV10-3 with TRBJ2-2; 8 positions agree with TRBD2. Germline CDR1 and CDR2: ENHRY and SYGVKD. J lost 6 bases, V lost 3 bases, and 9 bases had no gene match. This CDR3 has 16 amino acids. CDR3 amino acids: CAISDWTSRSAGELFF. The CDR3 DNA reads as TGTGCCATCAGTGATTGGACTAGCCGATCTGCCGGGGAGCTGTTTTTT.

CDR3 nucleotide sequence: TGCGCCAGCAGCCAAGACCCGGGGGCGAGCAATCAGCCCCAGCATTTT. Protein: CASSQDPGASNQPQHF. V gene TRBV4-1 combines with J gene TRBJ1-5, with D possibly being TRBD1 (6 bases). Germline CDR1 reads MGHRA; CDR2 reads YSYEKL. The CDR3 covers 16 residues. V lost 0 bases to trimming and J lost 1 base, with 10 bases between them.

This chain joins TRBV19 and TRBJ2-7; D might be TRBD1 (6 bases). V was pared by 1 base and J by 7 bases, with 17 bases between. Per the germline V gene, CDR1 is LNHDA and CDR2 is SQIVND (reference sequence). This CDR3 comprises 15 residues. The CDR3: CASSIVLGHSDEQYF. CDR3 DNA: TGTGCCAGTAGTATAGTCCTGGGACACTCTGATGAGCAGTACTTC. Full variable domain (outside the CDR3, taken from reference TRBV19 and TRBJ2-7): DGGITQSPKYLFRKEGQNVTLSCEQNLNHDAMYWYRQDPGQGLRLIYYSQIVNDFQKGDIAEGYSVSREKKESFPLTVTSAQKNPTAFYLCASSIVLGHSDEQYFGPGTRLTVT.

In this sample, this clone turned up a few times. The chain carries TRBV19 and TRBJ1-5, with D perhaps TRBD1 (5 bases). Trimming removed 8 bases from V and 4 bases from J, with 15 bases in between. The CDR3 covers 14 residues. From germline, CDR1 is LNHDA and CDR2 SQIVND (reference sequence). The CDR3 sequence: CASEQAPLNQPQHF. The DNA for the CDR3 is TGTGCCAGTGAACAGGCACCCCTTAATCAGCCCCAGCATTTT.